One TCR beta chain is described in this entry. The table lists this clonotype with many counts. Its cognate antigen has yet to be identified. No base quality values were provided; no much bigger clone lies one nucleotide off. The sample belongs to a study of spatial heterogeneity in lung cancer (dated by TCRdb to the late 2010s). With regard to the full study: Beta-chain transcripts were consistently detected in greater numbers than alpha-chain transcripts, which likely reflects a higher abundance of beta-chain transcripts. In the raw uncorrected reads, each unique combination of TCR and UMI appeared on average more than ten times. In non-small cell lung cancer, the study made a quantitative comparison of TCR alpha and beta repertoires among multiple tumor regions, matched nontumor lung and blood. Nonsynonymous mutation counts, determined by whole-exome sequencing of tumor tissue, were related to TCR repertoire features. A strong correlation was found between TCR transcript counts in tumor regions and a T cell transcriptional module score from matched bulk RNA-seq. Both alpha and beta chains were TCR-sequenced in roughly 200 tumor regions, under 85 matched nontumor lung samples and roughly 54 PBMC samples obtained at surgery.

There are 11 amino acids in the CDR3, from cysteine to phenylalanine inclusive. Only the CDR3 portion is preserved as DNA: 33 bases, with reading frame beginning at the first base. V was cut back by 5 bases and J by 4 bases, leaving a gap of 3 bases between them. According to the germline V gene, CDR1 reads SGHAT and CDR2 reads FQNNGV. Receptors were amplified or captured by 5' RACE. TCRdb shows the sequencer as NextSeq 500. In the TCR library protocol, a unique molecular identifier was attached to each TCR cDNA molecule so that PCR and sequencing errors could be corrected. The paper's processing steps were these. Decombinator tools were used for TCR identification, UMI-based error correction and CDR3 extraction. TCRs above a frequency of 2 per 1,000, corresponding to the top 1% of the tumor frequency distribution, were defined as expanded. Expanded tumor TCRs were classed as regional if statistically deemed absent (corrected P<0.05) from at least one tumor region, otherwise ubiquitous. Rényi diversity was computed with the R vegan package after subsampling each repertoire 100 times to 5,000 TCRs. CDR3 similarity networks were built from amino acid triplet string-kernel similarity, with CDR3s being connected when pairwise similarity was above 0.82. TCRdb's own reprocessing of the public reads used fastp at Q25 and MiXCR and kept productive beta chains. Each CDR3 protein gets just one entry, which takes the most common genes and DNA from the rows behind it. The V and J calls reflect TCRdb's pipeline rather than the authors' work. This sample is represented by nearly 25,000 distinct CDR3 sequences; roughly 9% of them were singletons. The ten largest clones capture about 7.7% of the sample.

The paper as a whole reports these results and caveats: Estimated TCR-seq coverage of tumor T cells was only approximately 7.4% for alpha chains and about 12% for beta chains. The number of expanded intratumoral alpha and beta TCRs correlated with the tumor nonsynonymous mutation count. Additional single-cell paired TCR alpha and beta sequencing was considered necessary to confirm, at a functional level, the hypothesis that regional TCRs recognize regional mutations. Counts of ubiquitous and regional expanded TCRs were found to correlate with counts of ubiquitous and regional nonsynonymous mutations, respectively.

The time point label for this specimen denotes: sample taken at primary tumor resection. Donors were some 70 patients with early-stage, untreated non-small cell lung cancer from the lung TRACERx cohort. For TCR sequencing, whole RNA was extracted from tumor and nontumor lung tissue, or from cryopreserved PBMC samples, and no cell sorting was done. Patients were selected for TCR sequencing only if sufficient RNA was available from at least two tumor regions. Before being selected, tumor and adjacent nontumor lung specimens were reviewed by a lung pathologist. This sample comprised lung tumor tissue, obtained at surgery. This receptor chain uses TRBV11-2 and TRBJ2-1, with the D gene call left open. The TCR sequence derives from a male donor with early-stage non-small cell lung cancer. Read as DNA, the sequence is TGTGCCAGCAGCCGATACAATGAGCAGTTCTTC. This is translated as CASSRYNEQFF.